This section outlines one T cell receptor beta chain sequence together with its context. Antigen unknown. The data stem from a study of shared clonotypes between healthy human individuals. Findings and limits, study-wide: Rarefaction exposed incomplete sorted-subset sequencing despite large depth.

V was pared by 2 bases and J by 9 bases, with 5 bases of the junction left unmatched. The CDR3 contains 13 residues. Germline V gene lookup returns CDR1 SGHNT and CDR2 YYREEE (reference sequence). Every subset's genomic DNA went evenly onto several immunoSEQ plates. Profiling relied on immunoSEQ multiplex PCR, and the TCRdb table lists in-frame clones only, not all of them. In the table there are 650,000 to 750,000 clones, 72% of which are singletons. This chain joins TRBV5-4 and TRBJ2-1, with 7 bases aligning to TRBD2. The sequence came from a woman between 25 and 40 years old in good health. Sequenced: memory CD4+ T cells sorted from blood. Subset meaning: CD45RA-negative fraction. The CDR3 DNA is TGTGCCAGCAGCTTTTTTGCGGGAGTTGAGCAGTTCTTC. This sequence encodes CASSFFAGVEQFF.